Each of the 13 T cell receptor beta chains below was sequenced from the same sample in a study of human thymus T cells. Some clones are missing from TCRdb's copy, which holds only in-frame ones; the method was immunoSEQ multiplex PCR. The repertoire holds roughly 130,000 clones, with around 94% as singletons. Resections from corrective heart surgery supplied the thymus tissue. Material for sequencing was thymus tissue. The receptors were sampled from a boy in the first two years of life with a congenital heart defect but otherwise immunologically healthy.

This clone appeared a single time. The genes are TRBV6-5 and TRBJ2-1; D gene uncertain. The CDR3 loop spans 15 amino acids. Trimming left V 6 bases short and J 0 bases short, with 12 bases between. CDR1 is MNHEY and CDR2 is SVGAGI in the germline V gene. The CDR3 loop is CASSPKRSSYNEQFF. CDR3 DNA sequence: TGTGCCAGCAGCCCTAAGAGAAGCTCCTACAATGAGCAGTTCTTC.

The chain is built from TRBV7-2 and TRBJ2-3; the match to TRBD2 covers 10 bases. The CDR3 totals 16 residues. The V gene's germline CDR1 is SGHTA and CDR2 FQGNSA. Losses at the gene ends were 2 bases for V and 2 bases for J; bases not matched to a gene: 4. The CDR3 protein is CASSLKRGGVTDTQYF. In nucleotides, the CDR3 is TGTGCCAGCAGCTTAAAGCGGGGGGGCGTCACAGATACGCAGTATTTT.

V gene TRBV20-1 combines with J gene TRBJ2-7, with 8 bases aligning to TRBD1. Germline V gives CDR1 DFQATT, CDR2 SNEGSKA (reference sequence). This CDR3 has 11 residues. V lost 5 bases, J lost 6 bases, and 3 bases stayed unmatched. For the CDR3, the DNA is TGCAGTGCTTTCAGGGGGCGCGAGCAGTACTTC. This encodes CSAFRGREQYF.

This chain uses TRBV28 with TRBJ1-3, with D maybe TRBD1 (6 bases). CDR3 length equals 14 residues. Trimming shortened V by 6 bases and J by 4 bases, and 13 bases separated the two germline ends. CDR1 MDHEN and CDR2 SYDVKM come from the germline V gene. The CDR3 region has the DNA TGTGCCAGCAGCCGTGACAGGCCGGGAAACACCATATATTTT. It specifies CASSRDRPGNTIYF.

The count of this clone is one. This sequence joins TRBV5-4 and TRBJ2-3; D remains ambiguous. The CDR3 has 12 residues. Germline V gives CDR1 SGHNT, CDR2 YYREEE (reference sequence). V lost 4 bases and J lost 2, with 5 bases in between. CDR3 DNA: TGTGCCAGCAGCGTAACCACAGATACGCAGTATTTT. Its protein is CASSVTTDTQYF.

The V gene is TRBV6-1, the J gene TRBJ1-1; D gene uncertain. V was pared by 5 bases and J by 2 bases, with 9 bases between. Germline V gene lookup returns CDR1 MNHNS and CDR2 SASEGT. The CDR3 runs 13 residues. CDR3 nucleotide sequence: TGTGCCAGCAGTCACCTCTACAACACTGAAGCTTTCTTT. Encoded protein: CASSHLYNTEAFF.

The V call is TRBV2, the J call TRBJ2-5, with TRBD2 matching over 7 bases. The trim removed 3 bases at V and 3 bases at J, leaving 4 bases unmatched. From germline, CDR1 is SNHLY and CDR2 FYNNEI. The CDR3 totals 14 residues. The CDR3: CASSDERGKETQYF. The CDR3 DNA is TGTGCCAGCAGTGATGAGCGGGGCAAAGAGACCCAGTACTTC.

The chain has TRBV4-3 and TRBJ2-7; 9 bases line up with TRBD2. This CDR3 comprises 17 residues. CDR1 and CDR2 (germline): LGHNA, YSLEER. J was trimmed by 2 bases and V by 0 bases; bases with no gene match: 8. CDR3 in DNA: TGCGCCAGCAGCCAAGATGGGGTAGCGGGGGCACCCTACGAGCAGTACTTC. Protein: CASSQDGVAGAPYEQYF.

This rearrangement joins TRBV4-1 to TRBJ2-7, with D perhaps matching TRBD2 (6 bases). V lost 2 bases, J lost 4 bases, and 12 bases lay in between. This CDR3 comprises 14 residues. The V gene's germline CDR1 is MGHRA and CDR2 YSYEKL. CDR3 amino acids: CASSQKTSRYEQYF. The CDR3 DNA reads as TGCGCCAGCAGCCAAAAGACTAGTCGGTACGAGCAGTACTTC.

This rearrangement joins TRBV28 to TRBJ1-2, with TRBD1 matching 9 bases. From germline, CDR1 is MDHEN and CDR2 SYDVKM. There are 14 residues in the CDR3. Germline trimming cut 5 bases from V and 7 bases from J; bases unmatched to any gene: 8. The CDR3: CASSIGTGYGGYTF. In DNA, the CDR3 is TGTGCCAGCAGTATAGGGACAGGGTATGGTGGCTACACCTTC.

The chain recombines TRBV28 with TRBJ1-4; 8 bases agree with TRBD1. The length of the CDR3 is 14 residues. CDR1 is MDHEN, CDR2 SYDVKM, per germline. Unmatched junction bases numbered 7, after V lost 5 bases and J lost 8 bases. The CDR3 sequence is CASSHRGAREKLFF. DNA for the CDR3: TGTGCCAGCAGTCACAGGGGGGCGCGGGAAAAACTGTTTTTT.

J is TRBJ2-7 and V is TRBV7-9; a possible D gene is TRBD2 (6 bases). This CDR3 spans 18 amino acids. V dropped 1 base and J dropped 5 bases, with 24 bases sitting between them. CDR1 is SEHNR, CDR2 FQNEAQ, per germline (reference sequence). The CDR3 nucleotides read TGTGCCAGCAGCTTAGAAAGTTCGGGGGAATTGACGATCCACGAGCAGTACTTC. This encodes CASSLESSGELTIHEQYF.

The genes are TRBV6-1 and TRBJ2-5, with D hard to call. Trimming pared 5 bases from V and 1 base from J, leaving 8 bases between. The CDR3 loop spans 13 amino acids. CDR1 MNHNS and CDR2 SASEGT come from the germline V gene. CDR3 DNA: TGTGCCAGCAGTCAAGACTTCCAAGAGACCCAGTACTTC. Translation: CASSQDFQETQYF.